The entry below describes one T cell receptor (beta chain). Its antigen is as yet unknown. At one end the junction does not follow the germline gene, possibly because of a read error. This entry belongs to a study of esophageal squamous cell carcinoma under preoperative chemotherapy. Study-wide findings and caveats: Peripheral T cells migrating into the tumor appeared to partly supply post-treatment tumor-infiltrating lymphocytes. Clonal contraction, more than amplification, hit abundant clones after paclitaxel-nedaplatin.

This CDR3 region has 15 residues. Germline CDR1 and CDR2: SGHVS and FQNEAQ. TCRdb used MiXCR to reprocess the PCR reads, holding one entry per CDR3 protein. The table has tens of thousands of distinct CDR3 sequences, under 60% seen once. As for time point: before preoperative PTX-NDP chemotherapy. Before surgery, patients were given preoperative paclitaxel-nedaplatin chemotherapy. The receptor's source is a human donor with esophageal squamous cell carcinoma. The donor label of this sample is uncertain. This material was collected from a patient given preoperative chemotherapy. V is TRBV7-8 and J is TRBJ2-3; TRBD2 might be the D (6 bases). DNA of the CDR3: TGTGCCGGGGGGTTACACGGGCGGGACCAAGAGACGCAGTATTTC. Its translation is CAGGLHGRDQETQYF.